The clone carrying this T cell receptor (beta chain) was detected a few times. Antigen: not known. The data stem from a study of T-cell memory formation after mild COVID-19. The study's findings and limits: Mostly located in CM and EM were contracting CD4+ clones, with contracting CD8+ clones located in EMRA. The study detected some responding clones in pre-infection memory, suggesting cross-reactive memory joined. Proof of SARS-CoV-2 specificity was absent for the second-wave clones that crested on day 37.

The CDR3 extends over 14 amino acids. CDR1 SQVTM and CDR2 ANQGSEA come from the germline V gene. V was clipped by 1 base and J by 0 bases; unmatched bases: 2. UMIs and sample barcodes were carried by the TCR alpha and TCR beta cDNA libraries that 5'RACE produced using constant-segment primers. TCRdb itself ran the 5' RACE reads through MiXCR, one entry per CDR3 protein. The sample records 450,000 to 650,000 distinct CDR3 sequences, around 17% being singletons. This TCR came from an adult woman who had mild COVID-19 (a few samples of this study predate the infection). Cell type and time point are not known. The specimen sequenced was PBMCs or a T cell subset sorted from them (not recorded which). The V call is TRBV29-1, the J call TRBJ1-2; TRBD1 agrees at 7 bases. As DNA, the CDR3 is TGCAGCGTTGAAGCGGACAGGACTAACTATGGCTACACCTTC. This encodes CSVEADRTNYGYTF.